This paragraph reports one T cell receptor (beta chain). RNA served as the template for amplifying TCR beta CDR3 regions. The library came from an HTBI-primed first-round RT-PCR and a second-round multiplex PCR. One entry per CDR3 protein results from TCRdb running MiXCR on the multiplex PCR reads. The data show approximately 1.2 million distinct CDR3 sequences, about 38% seen once. The data were obtained in a study of Graves' ophthalmopathy and Graves' hyperthyroidism. Germline lookup yields CDR1 SEHNR and CDR2 FQNEAQ (reference sequence). The CDR3 spans 11 residues. V lost 7 bases to trimming and J lost 0 bases, with 3 bases between them.

The rearrangement links TRBV7-9 to TRBJ1-2, with D unresolved. The sequenced material came from peripheral blood or thyroid tissue (not recorded which). The TCR comes from an adult man with Graves' hyperthyroidism. The CDR3 here is CASTTNYGYTF. CDR3 nucleotides: TGTGCCAGCACGACTAACTATGGCTACACCTTC.